These T cell receptor beta chains were read from a single sample in a study of tumor-infiltrating lymphocytes in primary liver carcinoma. TCRdb ran MiXCR on the multiplex PCR reads and lists one entry per CDR3 protein. The sample includes approximately 300,000 distinct CDR3 sequences, 50% to 70% seen only once; the top ten take about 9.4%. The sequencing sample was made of peripheral blood. All receptors derive from a man between 40 and 49 years old with primary liver carcinoma and hepatitis B virus infection. The CDR3 runs from the conserved cysteine through the conserved F or W. The D gene is left open where the match is weak. Part of the rows lack a size; the others show once, few, many or a class for expanded clones.

TRBV4-1,-,TRBJ1-5,-,TGCGCCAGCAGCCACGAAGGGAGTGGCAATCAGTCCCAGCATTTC,CASSHEGSGNQSQHF
TRBV7-8,TRBD2,TRBJ2-4,-,TGTGCCAGCAGCTTAGCGGCTAGCGGGAAAGGGGTGGCCAAAAACATTCAGTACTTC,CASSLAASGKGVAKNIQYF
TRBV6-1,-,TRBJ2-5,-,TGTGCCAGTGGGGGCCGAGAGGCCCAGTACTTC,CASGGREAQYF
TRBV7-8,-,TRBJ1-4,-,TGTGCCAGCAGCTTAGTGTTGAGGGAAGGTGCAACTAATGAAAAACTGTTTTTT,CASSLVLREGATNEKLFF
TRBV10-3,-,TRBJ1-4,-,TGTGCCTCCAGGGAGCCCAATGAAAAACTGTCTTTT,CASREPNEKLSF
TRBV6-1,-,TRBJ2-2,-,TGTGCCAGCAGTGCACCAAGAAACACCGGGGAGCTGTTTTTT,CASSAPRNTGELFF
TRBV5-1,-,TRBJ2-5,-,TGCACCAGCAGCTTGAGGCTAGCGGAGACCCAGTACTTC,CTSSLRLAETQYF
TRBV7-9,-,TRBJ2-1,-,TGTGCCACCCAAGTGGCTAGCGAGCAGTTCTTC,CATQVASEQFF
TRBV30,TRBD1,TRBJ1-1,few,TGTGCCTGGAGGTTTGCAGGGGGACCCAGAGCTTTCTTT,CAWRFAGGPRAFF
TRBV7-8,-,TRBJ2-7,-,TGTGCCAACAGCGTACAGGACTCCTACGAGCAGTACTTC,CANSVQDSYEQYF
TRBV7-9,TRBD1,TRBJ1-1,-,TGTGCCAGCAGCTTAACAGGGGCCGATTCGAACACTGAAGCTTCCTTT,CASSLTGADSNTEASF
TRBV11-2,TRBD1,TRBJ2-6,-,TGTATCAGCAGCCCACAGGGGCATGGGGCCAACGTCATGACTTTC,CISSPQGHGANVMTF
TRBV4-1,-,TRBJ2-1,many,TGCGCCAGCAGCCAAGATCGTCCAGGGTCATACAATGAGCAGTTCTTC,CASSQDRPGSYNEQFF
TRBV29-1,TRBD1,TRBJ2-1,-,TGCAGCGTCGACGACAGGGGTAGTTATGAACAGTTCTTC,CSVDDRGSYEQFF
TRBV30,-,TRBJ2-1,few,TGTGCCTGGAGTGTAGGTTCATACAATGAGCAGTTCTTC,CAWSVGSYNEQFF
TRBV5-1,-,TRBJ1-1,few,TGCGCCAGCAGCATACAGGGGAACACTGAAGCTTTCTTT,CASSIQGNTEAFF
TRBV5-1,-,TRBJ2-6,-,TGCGCCAACAGCTTGGGTGTTGTCTCTGGGGCCAACGTCCTGACTTTC,CANSLGVVSGANVLTF
TRBV12-3/TRBV12-4,-,TRBJ2-1,-,TGTGCCAGCTGTTTAGAGCGCTCCTACAATGAGCAATTCTTC,CASCLERSYNEQFF
TRBV4-2,-,TRBJ2-7,few,TGTGCCAGCAGCCAAGAGGAGGTTGGGGGAGTACGGTACTTC,CASSQEEVGGVRYF
TRBV24-1,-,TRBJ1-2,few,TGTGCCACCAGTGATGGTGCCAGATCTAACTATGGCTACACCTTC,CATSDGARSNYGYTF
TRBV5-1,TRBD1,TRBJ2-7,-,TGCGCCAGCAGCCCTGATTCGGGACAGGGGTCTCGAGAGCAGTACTTC,CASSPDSGQGSREQYF
TRBV5-1,-,TRBJ2-5,-,TGCGCCAGCAGCTTGGAGGGAACAGGGTGGGAGACCCAGTACTTC,CASSLEGTGWETQYF
TRBV11-2,TRBD2,TRBJ2-7,-,TGTGACAGCAGCCTAGAACCTGGCGGGAGCTGGGTCGAGCAGTACTTC,CDSSLEPGGSWVEQYF
TRBV20-1,-,TRBJ1-5,-,TGCAGTGCTAGTCGAGCAGGGGATAGCAATCAGCCCCAGCATTTT,CSASRAGDSNQPQHF
TRBV10-2,TRBD1,TRBJ2-5,-,TGCGCCAGCACTGACAGGGGGACAATCGAGACCCAGTACTTC,CASTDRGTIETQYF
TRBV5-1,TRBD1,TRBJ2-6,-,TGCGCCAGCAGCTCGGGGACAGGGAACTCTGGGGCCAACGTCCTGACTTTC,CASSSGTGNSGANVLTF
TRBV30,TRBD2,TRBJ2-3,-,TGTGCCTGGAGTGTGAAAGCGGGAGGTCCAGATACGCGGTATTTT,CAWSVKAGGPDTRYF
TRBV14,-,TRBJ1-3,-,TGTGCCAGCAGCCAAGTTTGGGACATCTCTGGAAACACCATATATTTT,CASSQVWDISGNTIYF
TRBV10-3,-,TRBJ2-6,many,TGTGCCATCAGTGAGTTTCAGGGACGGGCTGGGGCCAACGTCCTGACTTTC,CAISEFQGRAGANVLTF
TRBV4-1,-,TRBJ2-3,-,TGCGCCAGCAGTCAAGATTCAGGCACAGATACGCAGTATTTT,CASSQDSGTDTQYF
TRBV28,TRBD1,TRBJ1-5,few,TGTGCCAGCGGAGGGGGCGCAGGGCAGCCCCAGCATTTT,CASGGGAGQPQHF
TRBV7-9,-,TRBJ2-7,many,TGTGCCAGCAGCGCGCAGGGCGGCACCTCCTACGAGCAGTACTTC,CASSAQGGTSYEQYF
TRBV20-1,-,TRBJ1-3,-,TGCAGTGCTACTCGACAGGCGGGGAACACCATATATTTT,CSATRQAGNTIYF
TRBV11-2,TRBD2,TRBJ2-2,-,TGTGCCAGCAGTGCCGGTAGGGGAGGGCAGCCCGGGGAGCCGTTTTTT,CASSAGRGGQPGEPFF
TRBV11-1,-,TRBJ1-1,-,TGTACCAGCAGCGTTGATCAGGACACTGAAGCTTTCTTT,CTSSVDQDTEAFF
TRBV5-1,-,TRBJ2-5,-,TGCGCCAGCAGCTTGCAGGCGGGGATCCAAGAGACCCAGTACTTC,CASSLQAGIQETQYF
TRBV5-1,-,TRBJ1-2,-,TGCACCAGCAGAAGGGGGATCCATGGCGTCTATGGCTACACCTTC,CTSRRGIHGVYGYTF
TRBV28,-,TRBJ2-1,few,TGTGCCAGCAGCCACCACGGTGACAATGAGCAGTTCTTC,CASSHHGDNEQFF
TRBV29-1,TRBD1,TRBJ1-1,-,TGTAGCGTGGCAGGGGGCTTGGGCACTGAAGCTCTCTTT,CSVAGGLGTEALF
TRBV6-6,-,TRBJ1-2,many,TGTGCCAGCAGACCCTCTTCCGACAGCTTCTATGGCTACACCTTC,CASRPSSDSFYGYTF
TRBV11-2,-,TRBJ2-7,few,TGTGCCAGCACGCCTGGAGGCTACGAGCAGTACTTC,CASTPGGYEQYF
TRBV6-1,-,TRBJ2-3,-,TGTGCCAACAGTGAAGGGCTAGGGTCAGATACGCAGTATTTT,CANSEGLGSDTQYF
TRBV5-4,TRBD2,TRBJ2-5,few,TGTGCCAGCAGCTCCGGGACTAGCGGATATATCGAGACCCAGTACTTC,CASSSGTSGYIETQYF
TRBV11-1,TRBD1,TRBJ1-1,-,TGTGCCAGCAGCCCCACGGGACAGCAGTGGGTTGAAGCTTTCTTT,CASSPTGQQWVEAFF
TRBV28,-,TRBJ2-7,once,TGTGCCCGCCCCCCAATTAGCGTTTCCTACGAGCAGTACTTC,CARPPISVSYEQYF
TRBV28,-,TRBJ2-5,few,TGTGCCAGCAGTTCATCGACAGGCCCGAGGACCCAGTACTTC,CASSSSTGPRTQYF
TRBV28,-,TRBJ2-6,-,TGTGCCAGCAGTCCTCACCACTCTGGGGCCAACGTCCTGACTTTC,CASSPHHSGANVLTF
TRBV5-6,TRBD2,TRBJ2-2,-,TGTGCCAACAGCGTTATGGGGGGGAGAACAGGGGAGCTGTTTTTT,CANSVMGGRTGELFF
TRBV5-4,-,TRBJ2-3,few,TGTGCCAGCAGCCCCGCAGGGTCAGATACGCAGTATTTT,CASSPAGSDTQYF
TRBV5-1,TRBD1,TRBJ2-1,-,TGCGCCAGCAGCTTGACAGGGGCGAACAATGAGCAGTTCTTC,CASSLTGANNEQFF
TRBV18,-,TRBJ2-3,-,TGTGCCAGCTCACTACGGGGAGATCAGCCCCAGTATTTT,CASSLRGDQPQYF
TRBV7-8,TRBD2,TRBJ2-5,-,TGTGTCAGCAGCCCAATTAGCGGGAGTATGGTGAGGGGGACCCAATACTTC,CVSSPISGSMVRGTQYF
TRBV4-1,-,TRBJ2-5,-,TGCGCCAGCAGCCATGTAGGGAGTGCGGAGACCCAGCACTTC,CASSHVGSAETQHF
TRBV7-8,-,TRBJ2-3,-,TGTGCCAGCAGCGCCTCTAGGAAAGATACGCAGTATTTT,CASSASRKDTQYF
TRBV29-1,-,TRBJ1-4,-,TGCGGCGTGGGGGCGGGCGTTAATGAAAAACTGTTTTTT,CGVGAGVNEKLFF
TRBV29-1,TRBD1,TRBJ1-1,many,TGCAGCGTTGAAGCGGCAGGGGGAACTGAAGCTTTCTTT,CSVEAAGGTEAFF
TRBV11-1,-,TRBJ2-2,-,TGTGCCAACAGCAAACAGGACAGGAACACCGGGGAGCTGTTTTTT,CANSKQDRNTGELFF
TRBV15,-,TRBJ2-7,-,TGTGCCACCAGCAGAGAACTGGGGGCTAGCTCCTACGAGCAGTACTTC,CATSRELGASSYEQYF
TRBV28,-,TRBJ2-5,-,TGTGCCATCAGTTCGACAGTTCAGACCCAGTACTTC,CAISSTVQTQYF
TRBV7-8,-,TRBJ2-3,-,TGTGCCAGCAGCTCAGGGGAGGGTAACCCAGATACGCAGTATTTT,CASSSGEGNPDTQYF